These 5 T cell receptor beta chains originate from one sample sequenced in a study of shared clonotypes between healthy human individuals. Only in-frame clones appear in the TCRdb table, and some are missing; sequencing was by immunoSEQ multiplex PCR. The sample includes some 2.1 million clones, approximately 94% of them seen just once. The naive CD8 population came from CD45RO-negative cells selected for CCR7, without terminally differentiated effector memory CD45RA+ cells. Sequencing was performed on naive CD8+ T cells sorted from blood. Every receptor here comes from a man younger than 35 in good health.

The chain uses TRBV29-1 and TRBJ2-1; D ambiguous. V shed 0 bases and J shed 3 bases, with 9 bases lying between them. Germline V gene lookup returns CDR1 SQVTM and CDR2 ANQGSEA. The length of the CDR3 is 14 residues. The CDR3 protein is CSVEDLSSYNEQFF. The DNA of the CDR3 is TGCAGCGTTGAAGATCTAAGCAGCTACAATGAGCAGTTCTTC.

The V and J genes are TRBV19 and TRBJ1-3; the D gene is possibly TRBD1 (6 bases). Trimming stripped 5 bases from V and 4 bases from J, with 15 bases between. This CDR3 is 15 amino acids long. The V gene's germline CDR1 is LNHDA and CDR2 SQIVND (reference sequence). CDR3 bases: TGTGCCAGTAGTCGGGACACCAACTCGGGAAACACCATATATTTT. Its protein product is CASSRDTNSGNTIYF. Full variable domain (remainder filled in from reference TRBV19 and TRBJ1-3): DGGITQSPKYLFRKEGQNVTLSCEQNLNHDAMYWYRQDPGQGLRLIYYSQIVNDFQKGDIAEGYSVSREKKESFPLTVTSAQKNPTAFYLCASSRDTNSGNTIYFGEGSWLTVV.

The V and J genes are TRBV6-1 and TRBJ2-6; TRBD1 agrees at 7 bases. J gave up 1 base and V 3 bases, and 3 bases lay outside the gene matches. Germline V lookup: CDR1 MNHNS, CDR2 SASEGT. The CDR3 has 16 amino acids. The CDR3 reads CASSDMTGSGANVLTF. The CDR3 DNA reads as TGTGCCAGCAGTGATATGACAGGGTCTGGGGCCAACGTCCTGACTTTC.

V gene TRBV2 combines with J gene TRBJ2-7; D tentatively fits TRBD1 or TRBD2 (5 bases each). Germline V gives CDR1 SNHLY, CDR2 FYNNEI. CDR3 length: 15 amino acids. With 6 bases removed from V and 1 base from J, the gap between germline ends came to 16 bases. CDR3 sequence (DNA): TGTGCCAGCAGCGGGCCCGGGACGGATTCCTACGAGCAGTACTTC. Translated, it gives CASSGPGTDSYEQYF.

For this clone: Other nucleotide sequences from this sample produce the same CDR3. V is TRBV19 and J is TRBJ2-7; D not certain. CDR3 length: 11 amino acids. Deletions cut 1 base from V and 6 bases from J, with 4 bases between. The germline CDR1 and CDR2 sequences are LNHDA and SQIVND (reference sequence). This CDR3 reads CASSIGVEQYF. CDR3 coding DNA: TGTGCCAGTAGTATAGGAGTCGAGCAGTACTTC.